Following are 5 T cell receptor beta chains from one sample sequenced in a study of shared clonotypes between healthy human individuals. TCRdb keeps only in-frame clones here, not all; method: immunoSEQ multiplex PCR. The sample has about 2.4 million clones, 93% seen once; the top ten hold around 0.37%. Sequencing input: naive CD4+ T cells from PBMCs. Regarding subset: CD45RA+ positively selected. All receptors come from a man between 18 and 29 years old in good health. Some clones in this sample may be carry-over from other donors' samples.

This chain links TRBV19 with TRBJ1-5; D is unclear. There are 12 residues in the CDR3. Germline CDR1 reads LNHDA; CDR2 reads SQIVND (reference sequence). The V end was cut by 6 bases, the J end by 3 bases, with 6 bases between. The CDR3 is CASRQTNQPQHF. The CDR3 nucleotides read TGTGCCAGTAGACAGACCAATCAGCCCCAGCATTTT.

This clone was picked up one time. The rearrangement uses TRBV6-1 and TRBJ1-2, with unresolved D. The ends were cut back, 3 bases at V and 4 bases at J, with 12 bases in the middle. Germline CDR1 is MNHNS and CDR2 is SASEGT. The CDR3 consists of 14 residues. For the CDR3, the DNA is TGTGCCAGCAGTGAGCATGGGGAGCGCTATGGCTACACCTTC. It is translated as CASSEHGERYGYTF.

This chain links TRBV30 with TRBJ1-6, with no clear D. Trimming removed 2 bases at V and 7 bases at J, with 9 bases between. The CDR3 loop spans 13 amino acids. Germline lookup yields CDR1 GTSNPN and CDR2 SVGIG (reference sequence). This CDR3 is CAWSRLRNSPLHF. The DNA of the CDR3 is TGTGCCTGGAGTAGACTGCGGAATTCACCCCTCCACTTT.

This rearrangement joins TRBV28 to TRBJ2-7; D ambiguous. The V gene lost 6 bases and the J gene lost 4 bases, with 16 bases spanning the gap. Germline V gene lookup returns CDR1 MDHEN and CDR2 SYDVKM. The CDR3 is 14 amino acids. Here the CDR3 reads CASRRSNGVYEQYF. CDR3 in DNA: TGTGCCAGCAGGCGGTCGAATGGGGTTTACGAGCAGTACTTC.

The rearrangement joins TRBV19 to TRBJ1-1; D not certain. The CDR3 has 13 amino acids. V was trimmed by 5 bases and J by 0 bases, leaving 7 bases between them. CDR1 is LNHDA, CDR2 SQIVND, per germline (reference sequence). CDR3 loop: CASSAQLNTEAFF. CDR3 nucleotides: TGTGCCAGTAGTGCCCAGTTGAACACTGAAGCTTTCTTT.